This TCR beta chain was retrieved from a study of blood T cells in healthy people across ages. This CDR3 is built from 19 residues. Trimming cost V 1 base and J 0 bases; bases outside gene matches: 13. Germline V gene lookup returns CDR1 SGHNT and CDR2 YYREEE (reference sequence). A second PCR, run for 7 to 11 cycles, used a sample-barcoded 5' primer plus a J-beta primer mix. Each cDNA molecule, via a template-switch adaptor with 12 random nucleotides, was tagged. TCRdb re-called the 5' RACE reads with MiXCR, one entry per CDR3 protein. The data contain some 1.5 million distinct CDR3 sequences, approximately 30% of them singletons. Russia was home to the donors, healthy Caucasian individuals aged roughly 6 to 95. This clonotype was seen at least ten times.

The TCR originated in a woman aged 25 to 39 in good health. Sequenced input: blood. The rearrangement joins TRBV5-4 to TRBJ1-2; TRBD1 agrees at 9 bases. The CDR3 nucleotides are TGTGCCAGCAGCTTGCCCGGGGGACAGGGCCTAAGTTCTAACTATGGCTACACCTTC. It specifies CASSLPGGQGLSSNYGYTF.